Each of the 7 T cell receptor beta chains below was sequenced from the same sample in a study of post-analysis software for immune sequencing data. Study-level results: With TRBV5-6, TRBV5-1 and TRBV20-1 included, about five TRBV segments were more frequent in patients than in controls.

No antigen has been identified for these receptors. Researchers reported that TCR beta cDNA libraries carried unique molecular identifiers. TCRdb used MiXCR to reprocess the PCR reads, holding one entry per CDR3 protein. The repertoire holds roughly 430,000 distinct CDR3 sequences, with 30% to 40% as singletons. The sample taken for sequencing was blood. The source of these receptors is a girl aged 2 to 9 with multiple sclerosis.

The chain uses TRBV10-3 and TRBJ1-2; TRBD1 might be the D (6 bases). Germline CDR1 and CDR2: ENHRY and SYGVKD. V was cut by 3 bases and J by 8 bases, with 19 bases left in between. The CDR3 has 15 residues. The CDR3, as DNA: TGTGCCATCAGTGAAAGTTCAGGGGCATGGCTCGGCTACACCTTC. Encoded protein: CAISESSGAWLGYTF.

This sequence joins TRBV6-6 and TRBJ1-2, with D hard to call. The germline V and J ends were trimmed by 0 bases and 4 bases, with 15 bases remaining between them. The CDR3 covers 16 residues. The germline CDR1 and CDR2 sequences are MNHNY and SVGAGI (reference sequence). In DNA, the CDR3 is TGTGCCAGCAGTTACTCGAAGGCTTCAGGAAGCTATGGCTACACCTTC. This codes for CASSYSKASGSYGYTF.

This chain uses TRBV4-1 with TRBJ2-1; D call uncertain. The V end lost 1 base, the J end lost 1 base, and 8 bases lay between the germline ends. This CDR3 has 15 amino acids. From germline, CDR1 is MGHRA and CDR2 YSYEKL. This CDR3 is CASSQVITSYNEQFF. CDR3 nucleotide sequence: TGCGCCAGCAGCCAAGTAATCACATCCTACAATGAGCAGTTCTTC.

This clonotype showed up just a few times. The rearrangement uses TRBV27 and TRBJ2-7, with a possible D match to TRBD1 (6 bases). Trimming took 3 bases from V and 1 from J, leaving 10 bases between them. The length of the CDR3 is 14 residues. Germline CDR1 reads MNHEY; CDR2 reads SMNVEV (reference sequence). The CDR3 spells CASSFSGQSYEQYF. CDR3 sequence (DNA): TGTGCCAGCAGTTTTTCTGGACAGTCCTACGAGCAGTACTTC.

This chain links TRBV5-1 with TRBJ2-5, with 7 bases lining up with TRBD2. Germline assignment: CDR1 SGHRS and CDR2 YFSETQ. The CDR3 runs to 15 residues. With 1 base clipped from V and 9 bases from J, the junction kept 12 bases outside the gene matches. CDR3 residues: CASSLIPGGERAQYF. In DNA, the CDR3 is TGCGCCAGCAGCTTGATTCCGGGAGGAGAAAGGGCCCAGTACTTC.

This chain joins TRBV20-1 and TRBJ1-1; tentative D call: TRBD1 (5 bases). Trimming left V 1 base short and J 0 bases short, with 15 bases between. The CDR3 consists of 16 residues. Germline values: CDR1 DFQATT, CDR2 SNEGSKA (reference sequence). CDR3 sequence: CSARGRGRRLNTEAFF. The CDR3 DNA reads TGCAGTGCTAGAGGCCGGGGACGAAGGTTGAACACTGAAGCTTTCTTT.

The chain is built from TRBV6-2 or TRBV6-3 and TRBJ2-7, with 7 positions matching TRBD1. CDR3 size: 15 residues. Germline CDR1 is MNHEY and CDR2 is SVGEGT. Germline trimming cut 6 bases from V and 1 base from J; bases unmatched to any gene: 9. The CDR3 region has the DNA TGTGCCAGCAGCCCTGACAGGGCGTCTTCCTACGAGCAGTACTTC. This sequence encodes CASSPDRASSYEQYF.